This passage covers 2 T cell receptor beta chains from one sample sequenced in a study of T-cell reconstitution after alpha-beta-depleted transplantation in children. TCRbeta library preparation incorporated unique molecular identifiers. TCRdb reprocessed the PCR reads with MiXCR, giving one entry per CDR3 protein. Of about 110,000 distinct CDR3 sequences listed, 5.5% to 7% are singletons. The specimen comprised PBMCs, mostly from graft donor cells, sampled 360 days after TCRalphabeta/CD19-depleted stem cell transplant. All receptors derive from a male patient under 10 years old who had a stem cell transplant for acute lymphoblastic leukemia, so the T cells may come from the graft donor.

The rearrangement links TRBV4-1 to TRBJ2-7, with D uncertain. V was cut by 1 base and J by 3 bases, with 13 bases left in between. Looked up from germline, CDR1 is MGHRA and CDR2 is YSYEKL. The CDR3 consists of 15 residues. As DNA, the CDR3 is TGCGCCAGCAGCCAAGGGCTAATGAAGGGCTACGAGCAGTACTTC. Protein sequence: CASSQGLMKGYEQYF.

In its sample, this clonotype was seen many times. The chain recombines TRBV7-9 with TRBJ1-1; no clear D gene. The V and J ends lost 3 bases and 7 bases respectively, with 9 bases between them. The CDR3 loop spans 12 amino acids. The germline CDR1 and CDR2 sequences are SEHNR and FQNEAQ (reference sequence). CDR3 nucleotide sequence: TGTGCCAGCAGCTTCGGGCGGCTTGAAGCTTTCTTT. This codes for CASSFGRLEAFF.